This TCR beta chain was found in a study of post-analysis software for immune sequencing data. Study summary: In terms of disease course, relapsing-remitting, secondary progressive and progressive-relapsing multiple sclerosis were included. Findings and limits, study-wide: Strong same-batch co-clustering of samples appeared with F measure clustering. Controls significantly exceeded multiple sclerosis patients in normalized Chao1 diversity. Five or six TRBV segments were significantly more frequent in patients than in controls. TRBV5-6, TRBV5-1 and TRBV20-1 were among these segments.

Prepared libraries of TCR beta cDNA carried unique molecular identifiers. T cells numbering 1 to 10 million yielded roughly 0.5 million cDNA molecules. MiXCR, run by TCRdb on the PCR reads, gives a single entry per CDR3 protein. The table has roughly 650,000 distinct CDR3 sequences, more than 50% seen once. Deletions cut 4 bases from V and 8 bases from J, with 14 bases between. Germline loops: CDR1 SEHNR, CDR2 FQNEAQ (reference sequence). This CDR3 is 13 amino acids long. Comment on this clonotype: What it binds is unknown.

The sequence was obtained from a girl aged 2 to 9 with multiple sclerosis. The sequenced sample was blood. The V call is TRBV7-9, the J call TRBJ1-2; D is possibly TRBD1 (5 bases). DNA for the CDR3: TGTGCCAGCAGCTCACTTAGGGACGAGGGCTACACCTTC. This encodes CASSSLRDEGYTF.